Below are 20 T cell receptor beta chains sequenced from a single sample in a study of blood T cells in healthy people across ages. A J-beta primer mix and a sample-barcoded 5' primer were used in a second PCR of roughly 6 to 12 cycles. TCRdb reanalysed the 5' RACE reads using MiXCR and keeps one entry per CDR3 protein. The sample lists 650,000 to 800,000 distinct CDR3 sequences, 52% occurring once. Sequenced sample: blood. The receptors derive from a woman aged 80 or over in good health.

V is TRBV6-5 and J is TRBJ2-7; TRBD2 matches 7 bases. Per germline, CDR1 MNHEY and CDR2 SVGAGI. The CDR3 is made up of 15 amino acids. The J segment lost 0 bases and the V segment lost 5 bases, leaving 7 bases of the junction unmatched. The CDR3 spells CASSRSGLSSYEQYF. As DNA, the CDR3 is TGTGCCAGCAGTAGGTCGGGACTATCCTCCTACGAGCAGTACTTC.

Ten or more counts support this clonotype. The chain links TRBV6-1 to TRBJ2-1; no clear D gene. Per the germline V gene, CDR1 is MNHNS and CDR2 is SASEGT. The CDR3 has 11 amino acids. V was trimmed by 7 bases and J by 7 bases, leaving 8 bases between them. CDR3 DNA: TGTGCCAGCAAGGGTGGGAATGAGCAGTTCTTC. Residues: CASKGGNEQFF.

The table lists this clonotype with many counts. CDR3 coding DNA: TGCAGCGTGAAGGACAGTGGGGCCTACAATGAGCAGTTCTTC. Translating gives CSVKDSGAYNEQFF. The gene calls are TRBV29-1 and TRBJ2-1; perhaps TRBD1 as D (6 bases). V dropped 6 bases and J dropped 2 bases, with 14 bases sitting between them. Germline CDR1 and CDR2: SQVTM and ANQGSEA. The CDR3 has 14 amino acids.

The chain is built from TRBV28 and TRBJ2-7, with 7 bases lining up with TRBD2. Germline CDR1 MDHEN, CDR2 SYDVKM. V lost 9 bases to trimming and J lost 10 bases; unmatched junction nucleotides: 12. The CDR3 length is 12 residues. The CDR3 nucleotides are TGTGCCAGTCGCGGGGCGGGGACTACCCAGTACTTC. This codes for CASRGAGTTQYF.

The V and J genes are TRBV20-1 and TRBJ2-3; TRBD2 agrees at 11 bases. V was pared by 6 bases and J by 4 bases, with 9 bases of the junction left unmatched. Germline CDR1 is DFQATT and CDR2 is SNEGSKA (reference sequence). This CDR3 is 15 amino acids long. CDR3 in amino acids: CSAVPLLAGADTQYF. CDR3 DNA sequence: TGCAGTGCCGTCCCCCTACTAGCGGGGGCAGATACGCAGTATTTT.

This clonotype was seen only once. This chain links TRBV12-3 or TRBV12-4 with TRBJ2-3; D uncertain. CDR3 size: 13 residues. V lost 6 bases to trimming and J lost 4 bases, with 11 bases between them. The CDR3 here is CASRPQSADTQYF. CDR3 bases: TGTGCCAGCAGACCACAGAGCGCAGATACGCAGTATTTT.

This clonotype has just a few counts. A much larger clone lies one base from this, so it may be a read error. The rearrangement joins TRBV9 to TRBJ2-1; perhaps TRBD2 as D (6 bases). TRBJ2-7 matches the DNA end more closely, so the J call is doubtful. This CDR3 is built from 15 residues. The germline CDR1 and CDR2 sequences are SGDLS and YYNGEE. DNA of the CDR3: TGTGCCAGCAGCGTAGAACGGGGAGGATACAATGAGCAGTACTTC. Protein product: CASSVERGGYNEQYF.

The genes are TRBV2 and TRBJ2-1; TRBD1 or TRBD2 may be the D gene (5 bases each). Gene TRBJ2-7 matches the end of the DNA better, so the J call may be wrong. Germline V gene sequence: CDR1 SNHLY, CDR2 FYNNEI. The CDR3 spans 16 residues. CDR3 sequence reads: CASSAQGRVRGGEQYF. DNA of the CDR3: TGTGCCAGCAGTGCTCAGGGTAGAGTTCGGGGTGGCGAGCAGTACTTC.

The rearrangement joins TRBV20-1 to TRBJ2-7; either TRBD1 or TRBD2 may supply D (6 bases each). V gave up 6 bases and J gave up 1 base, with 13 bases separating them. The CDR3 extends over 13 amino acids. Germline CDR1 DFQATT, CDR2 SNEGSKA (reference sequence). The DNA of the CDR3 is TGCAGTGCCGGCGGAGGGGGATCCTACGAGCAGTACTTC. It yields the protein CSAGGGGSYEQYF.

This clonotype was observed at least ten times. The CDR3 protein is CASSGGGGTSYNEQFF. The CDR3 DNA is TGTGCCAGCAGCGGAGGGGGCGGGACCTCCTACAATGAGCAGTTCTTC. This chain links TRBV9 with TRBJ2-1, with a weak D call TRBD1 (7 bases). The CDR3 is made up of 16 amino acids. Per germline, CDR1 SGDLS and CDR2 YYNGEE. With 3 bases removed from V and 0 bases from J, the gap between germline ends came to 13 bases.

The J gene is TRBJ2-5, the V gene TRBV5-1; 8 bases match TRBD2. V was clipped by 0 bases and J by 11 bases; unmatched bases: 9. CDR1 and CDR2 (germline): SGHRS, YFSETQ. The CDR3 length is 14 residues. The DNA of the CDR3 is TGCGCCAGCAGCTTGGCCAAAGCGGGAGATGAGCAGTACTTC. It encodes CASSLAKAGDEQYF.

CDR3 sequence: CASSPGGWGNQPQHF. The CDR3 coding sequence is TGTGCCAGCAGCCCAGGGGGTTGGGGCAATCAGCCCCAGCATTTT. The rearrangement links TRBV3-1 to TRBJ1-5; 7 nucleotides agree with TRBD1. The V gene's germline CDR1 is LGHDT and CDR2 YNNKEL (reference sequence). V shed 4 bases and J 2 bases; nucleotides not matched to a gene: 5. There are 15 residues in the CDR3.

Worth noting for this clonotype: The junction and the germline gene differ at one end; a read error may be behind it. In DNA, the CDR3 is TGTGCCGGCAGCTCGTTACAGGGAAACTATGGCTACACCTTC. It specifies CAGSSLQGNYGYTF. The chain combines TRBV5-4 with TRBJ1-2, with D possibly TRBD1 on 6 matching bases. The CDR3 is made up of 14 amino acids. In germline, CDR1 is SGHNT, CDR2 YYREEE (reference sequence).

The CDR3 nucleotides are TGCAGCGTACGGGACAGGGGTGGTATAATTGATGGCTACACCTTC. Its translation: CSVRDRGGIIDGYTF. The chain recombines TRBV29-1 with TRBJ1-2; 10 bases are a match to TRBD1. Trimming at V came to 6 bases and at J to 6 bases, leaving 13 bases not matched to a gene. Germline lookup yields CDR1 SQVTM and CDR2 ANQGSEA. The CDR3 consists of 15 residues.

The chain joins TRBV20-1 to TRBJ2-3, with 10 bases aligning to TRBD2. J gave up 6 bases and V 6 bases, and 12 bases lay outside the gene matches. The CDR3 is 15 amino acids. The germline V gene has CDR1 DFQATT and CDR2 SNEGSKA (reference sequence). The CDR3 bases are TGCAGTGCCACGCGCCTAGCGGGAGATTCGGATACGCAGTATTTT. It yields the protein CSATRLAGDSDTQYF.

Comments on this clonotype: This sequence may be a read error, since a much larger clone differs from it by one base. The chain uses TRBV7-9 and TRBJ2-1, with 7 bases identical to TRBD1. The CDR3 loop spans 18 amino acids. Germline CDR1 and CDR2: SEHNR and FQNEAQ (reference sequence). Germline trimming cut 5 bases from V and 5 bases from J; bases unmatched to any gene: 18. CDR3 DNA: TGTGCCAGCAGCGCACGATTTAGGACAGGTGGTTCCCACAATGAGCAGTTCTTC. Translation gives CASSARFRTGGSHNEQFF.

The rearrangement joins TRBV10-1 to TRBJ1-1; TRBD1 matches 7 bases. The CDR3 runs to 15 residues. CDR1 is WNHNN and CDR2 is SYGVQD in the germline V gene (reference sequence). V lost 3 bases to trimming and J lost 7 bases; unmatched junction nucleotides: 11. CDR3 bases: TGCGCCAGCAGTGACTATGGAGGGGGCCTCGGTGAAGCTTTCTTT. Its translation: CASSDYGGGLGEAFF.

This clonotype showed up many times. This chain uses TRBV5-1 with TRBJ2-5; the D call may be TRBD1 or TRBD2 (5 bases each). Trimming took off 2 bases at V and 3 bases at J, with 11 bases between the two ends. CDR1 is SGHRS, CDR2 YFSETQ, per germline. The CDR3 runs 14 residues. The CDR3, as DNA: TGCGCCAGCAGCTTCCGGGACGGTAAAGAGACCCAGTACTTC. As protein: CASSFRDGKETQYF.

This clonotype was seen repeatedly, ten times or more. This chain joins TRBV7-2 and TRBJ1-2; 7 bases are a match to TRBD1. CDR3 size: 13 residues. Germline CDR1 and CDR2: SGHTA and FQGNSA. Unmatched junction bases numbered 4, after V lost 1 base and J lost 8 bases. CDR3 loop: CASSLDRGGGYTF. In DNA, the CDR3 is TGTGCCAGCAGCTTAGACAGGGGTGGCGGCTACACCTTC.

This clonotype was picked up a small number of times. The CDR3 loop is CSARRGLRRETQYF. The CDR3, as DNA: TGCAGTGCTAGAAGGGGACTCCGAAGGGAGACCCAGTACTTC. V and J are TRBV20-1 and TRBJ2-5; tentatively, D is TRBD2 (6 bases). V was shortened by 2 bases and J by 5 bases, with 15 bases between the two germline ends. The CDR3 covers 14 residues. Germline V gene lookup returns CDR1 DFQATT and CDR2 SNEGSKA (reference sequence).